The source of this T cell receptor beta chain is a study of blood T cell repertoires in COVID-19. On the study more broadly: T cells, B-cell-depleted T cells, or PBMCs provided the cDNA or gDNA that served as material.

Assay: immunoSEQ multiplex PCR; the TCRdb copy retains only in-frame clones and omits some. The table has about 160,000 clones, roughly 82% seen once. This clone was observed a handful of times. Germline V gives CDR1 SQVTM, CDR2 ANQGSEA. The V gene lost 4 bases and the J gene lost 4 bases, with 7 bases spanning the gap. This CDR3 is 11 amino acids long. In Seattle, patients joined the study during active infection and were tracked longitudinally. The specimen sequenced was peripheral blood. This rearrangement joins TRBV29-1 to TRBJ1-1, with D uncertain. The TCR was taken from a woman aged 40 to 50 with COVID-19, enrolled during active disease. As DNA, the CDR3 is TGCAGCGTTGTGGCCCCCACTGAAGCTTTCTTT. It is translated as CSVVAPTEAFF.